Below are 5 T cell receptor beta chains sequenced from a single sample in a study of shared clonotypes between healthy human individuals. The method was immunoSEQ multiplex PCR; TCRdb's version includes in-frame clones alone and lacks a portion of them. The sample shows 2 million to 3 million clones, 93% of them seen only once. Source material: naive CD4+ T cells from PBMCs. The subset is: CD45RA+ positively selected. The receptors were sampled from a man aged 18 to 30 in good health. Some clones in this sample may be carry-over from other donors' samples.

This clone is a singleton in its sample. The rearrangement joins TRBV7-2 to TRBJ2-3; a possible D gene is TRBD1 (6 bases). Germline lookup yields CDR1 SGHTA and CDR2 FQGNSA. There are 16 residues in the CDR3. The germline V and J ends were trimmed by 3 bases and 2 bases, with 15 bases remaining between them. CDR3 sequence reads: CASSFPPGADTDTQYF. The CDR3 DNA sequence: TGTGCCAGCAGCTTCCCCCCAGGGGCAGACACAGATACGCAGTATTTT.

The rearrangement links TRBV7-6 to TRBJ1-3; tentative D call: TRBD1 (5 bases). Looked up from germline, CDR1 is SGHVS and CDR2 is FNYEAQ. The CDR3 contains 16 residues. Between the trimmed V and J ends, which lost 4 bases and 10 bases, there was a span of 23 bases. CDR3 loop: CASSSQTHPGGGTIYF. In DNA form, the CDR3 reads TGTGCCAGCAGCTCCCAAACACATCCGGGCGGGGGGACCATATATTTT.

The chain combines TRBV11-1 with TRBJ2-3, with TRBD2 matching over 9 bases. The CDR3 consists of 16 residues. The trim removed 6 bases at V and 3 bases at J, leaving 10 bases unmatched. Germline values: CDR1 SGHAT, CDR2 FQDESV (reference sequence). The CDR3 protein is CASRDLSGRGTDTQYF. CDR3 DNA sequence: TGTGCCAGCAGAGATCTTAGCGGGAGAGGGACAGATACGCAGTATTTT.

V is TRBV6-5 and J is TRBJ2-7, with unresolved D. Germline loops: CDR1 MNHEY, CDR2 SVGAGI. CDR3 size: 11 residues. Trimming removed 2 bases at V and 6 bases at J, with 5 bases between. CDR3 sequence reads: CASSYKTEQYF. CDR3 DNA: TGTGCCAGCAGTTACAAGACCGAGCAGTACTTC.

This rearrangement joins TRBV10-1 to TRBJ2-1, with 7 bases lining up with TRBD2. Germline loops: CDR1 WNHNN, CDR2 SYGVQD (reference sequence). CDR3 length: 15 amino acids. The trim removed 2 bases at V and 2 bases at J, leaving 3 bases unmatched. CDR3 sequence reads: CASSEAGRPYNEQFF. CDR3 in DNA: TGCGCCAGCAGTGAGGCCGGGAGGCCCTACAATGAGCAGTTCTTC.